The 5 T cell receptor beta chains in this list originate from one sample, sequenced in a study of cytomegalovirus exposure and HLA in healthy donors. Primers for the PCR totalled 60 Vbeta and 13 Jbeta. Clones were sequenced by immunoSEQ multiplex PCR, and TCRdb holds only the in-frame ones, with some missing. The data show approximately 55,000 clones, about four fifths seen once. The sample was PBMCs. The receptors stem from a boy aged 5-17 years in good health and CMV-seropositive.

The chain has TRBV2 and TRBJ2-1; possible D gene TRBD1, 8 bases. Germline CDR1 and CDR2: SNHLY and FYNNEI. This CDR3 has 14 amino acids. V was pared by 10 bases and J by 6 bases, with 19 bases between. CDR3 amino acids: CAKQRQGRGNEQFF. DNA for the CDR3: TGTGCCAAGCAAAGACAGGGGAGGGGCAATGAGCAGTTCTTC.

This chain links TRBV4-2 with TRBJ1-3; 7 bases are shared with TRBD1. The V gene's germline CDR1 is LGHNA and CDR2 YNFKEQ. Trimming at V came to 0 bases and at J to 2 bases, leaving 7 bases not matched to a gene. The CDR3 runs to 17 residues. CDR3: CASSQDFAGGTGNTIYF. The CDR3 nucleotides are TGTGCCAGCAGCCAAGATTTTGCAGGGGGGACTGGAAACACCATATATTTT.

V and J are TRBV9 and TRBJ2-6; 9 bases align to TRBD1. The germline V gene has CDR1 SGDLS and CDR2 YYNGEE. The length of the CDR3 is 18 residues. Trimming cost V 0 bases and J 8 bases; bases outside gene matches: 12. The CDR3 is CASSVGQGDSLGTNVLTF. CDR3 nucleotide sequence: TGTGCCAGCAGCGTAGGACAGGGGGATTCTCTGGGGACCAACGTCCTGACTTTC.

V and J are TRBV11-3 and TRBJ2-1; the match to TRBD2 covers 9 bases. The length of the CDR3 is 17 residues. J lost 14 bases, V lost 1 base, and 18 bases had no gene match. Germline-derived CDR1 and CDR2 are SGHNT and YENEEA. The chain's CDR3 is CASSLGRHSGGHVGKFF. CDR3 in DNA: TGTGCCAGCAGCTTAGGGCGGCATAGCGGGGGCCATGTAGGTAAGTTCTTC. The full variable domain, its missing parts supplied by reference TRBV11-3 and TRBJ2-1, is EAGVVQSPRYKIIEKKQPVAFWCNPISGHNTLYWYLQNLGQGPELLIRYENEEAVDDSQLPKDRFSAERLKGVDSTLKIQPAELGDSAVYLCASSLGRHSGGHVGKFFGPGTRLTVL.

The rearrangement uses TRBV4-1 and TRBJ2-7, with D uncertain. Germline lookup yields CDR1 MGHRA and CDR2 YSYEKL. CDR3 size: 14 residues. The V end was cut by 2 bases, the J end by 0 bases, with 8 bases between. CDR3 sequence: CASSQLLSSYEQYF. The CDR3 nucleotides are TGCGCCAGCAGCCAACTTCTAAGCTCCTACGAGCAGTACTTC.